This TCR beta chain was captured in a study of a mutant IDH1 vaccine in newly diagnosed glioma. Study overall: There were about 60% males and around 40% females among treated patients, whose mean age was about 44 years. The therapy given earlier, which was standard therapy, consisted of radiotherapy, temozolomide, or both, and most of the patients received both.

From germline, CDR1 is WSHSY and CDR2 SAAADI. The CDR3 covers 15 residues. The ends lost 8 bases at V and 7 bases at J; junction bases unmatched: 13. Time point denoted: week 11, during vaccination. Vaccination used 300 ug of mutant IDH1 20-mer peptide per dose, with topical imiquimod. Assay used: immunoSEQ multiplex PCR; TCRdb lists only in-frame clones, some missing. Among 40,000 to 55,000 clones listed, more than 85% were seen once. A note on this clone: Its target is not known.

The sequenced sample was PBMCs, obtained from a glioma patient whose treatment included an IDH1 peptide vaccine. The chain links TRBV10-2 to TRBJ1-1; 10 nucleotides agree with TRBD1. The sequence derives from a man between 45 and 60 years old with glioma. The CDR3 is CASGDRGSVPLEAFF. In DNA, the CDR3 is TGCGCCAGCGGGGACAGGGGTTCGGTACCCCTTGAAGCTTTCTTT.